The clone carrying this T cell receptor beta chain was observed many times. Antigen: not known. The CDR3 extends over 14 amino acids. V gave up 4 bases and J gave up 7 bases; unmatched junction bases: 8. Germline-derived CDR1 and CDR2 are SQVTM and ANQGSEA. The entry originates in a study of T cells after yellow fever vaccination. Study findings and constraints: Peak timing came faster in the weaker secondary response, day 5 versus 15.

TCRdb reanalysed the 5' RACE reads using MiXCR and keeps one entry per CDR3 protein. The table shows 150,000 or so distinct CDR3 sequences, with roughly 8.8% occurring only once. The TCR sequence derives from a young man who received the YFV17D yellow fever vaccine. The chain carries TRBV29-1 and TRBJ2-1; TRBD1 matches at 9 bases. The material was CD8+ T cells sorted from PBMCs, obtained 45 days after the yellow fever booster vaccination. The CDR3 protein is CSVGAGQGVNEQFF. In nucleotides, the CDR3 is TGCAGCGTTGGGGCGGGACAGGGAGTAAATGAGCAGTTCTTC.